These 27 T cell receptor beta chains were sequenced from one sample in a study of Graves' ophthalmopathy and Graves' hyperthyroidism. Scientists amplified the TCR beta CDR3 regions from RNA transcripts. First-round RT-PCR relied on HTBI primers, and a second-round multiplex PCR came next. TCRdb recomputed calls from the multiplex PCR reads with MiXCR, one row per CDR3 protein. The sample includes about 740,000 distinct CDR3 sequences, 35% to 50% of them seen just once. The sample comprised peripheral blood. These receptors were obtained from an adult man with Graves' ophthalmopathy.

The chain is built from TRBV7-9 and TRBJ2-7, with 12 bases fitting TRBD2. CDR3 length: 16 residues. Germline-derived CDR1 and CDR2 are SEHNR and FQNEAQ (reference sequence). Trimming cost V 0 bases and J 2 bases; bases outside gene matches: 2. The CDR3, as DNA: TGTGCCAGCAGCTTAGCCCGGACTAGCGGGACCTACGAGCAGTACTTC. As protein: CASSLARTSGTYEQYF.

A remark on this clonotype: The junction departs from germline at one end; a sequencing error may be responsible. The V and J genes are TRBV24-1 and TRBJ1-5; 8 bases map to TRBD1. The length of the CDR3 is 14 residues. Germline CDR1 KGHDR, CDR2 SFDVKD. CDR3 bases: TGTGCCAGCAGTCCTCGACAGGGGACTCAGCCCCAGCATTTT. The encoded protein is CASSPRQGTQPQHF.

V usage is TRBV12-3 or TRBV12-4 and J usage is TRBJ1-1, with no clear D. The CDR3 extends over 15 amino acids. The V and J ends lost 3 bases and 2 bases respectively, with 13 bases between them. The CDR3, as DNA: TGTGCCAGCAGTTTCTTTTTCGGAGATAACACTGAAGCTTTCTTT. Translating gives CASSFFFGDNTEAFF.

The V gene is TRBV7-2, the J gene TRBJ1-6; D is perhaps TRBD1 (6 bases). This CDR3 spans 17 amino acids. Trimming stripped 0 bases from V and 6 bases from J, with 15 bases between. Per the germline V gene, CDR1 is SGHTA and CDR2 is FQGNSA. The CDR3 DNA sequence: TGTGCCAGCAGCTTAGCGTACGGCAGGGGCACTAATTCACCCCTCCACTTT. It encodes CASSLAYGRGTNSPLHF. The full variable domain, in which reference TRBV7-2 and TRBJ1-6 provide the parts outside the CDR3, is GAGVSQSPSNKVTEKGKDVELRCDPISGHTALYWYRQSLGQGLEFLIYFQGNSAPDKSGLPSDRFSAERTGGSVSTLTIQRTQQEDSAVYLCASSLAYGRGTNSPLHFGNGTRLTVT.

As DNA, the CDR3 is TGTGCCAGCAGCTTATCTCTTCTAGGGGGGGATACCCAAGAGACCCAGTACTTC. It specifies CASSLSLLGGDTQETQYF. The V and J genes are TRBV6-1 and TRBJ2-5, with a tentative D call TRBD2 (7 bases). This CDR3 has 18 amino acids. The germline V and J ends were trimmed by 6 bases and 1 base, with 24 bases remaining between them. Germline CDR1 and CDR2: MNHNS and SASEGT.

The V gene is TRBV7-2, the J gene TRBJ1-2; a weak D match, TRBD1 (6 bases). Germline V gene sequence: CDR1 SGHTA, CDR2 FQGNSA. With 5 bases removed from V and 7 bases from J, the gap between germline ends came to 14 bases. CDR3 length equals 13 residues. The CDR3: CASSPQGFGGYTF. The CDR3 DNA is TGTGCCAGCAGCCCTCAGGGGTTCGGTGGCTACACCTTC.

The chain recombines TRBV25-1 with TRBJ1-5; D is perhaps TRBD1 (5 bases). The CDR3 spans 15 residues. Deletions cut 6 bases from V and 10 bases from J, with 22 bases between. Per germline, CDR1 MGHDK and CDR2 SYGVNS. The CDR3 protein is CASSQGTQGMGPQHF. CDR3 in DNA: TGTGCCAGCAGCCAAGGTACCCAGGGTATGGGACCCCAGCATTTT.

This chain uses TRBV11-2 with TRBJ1-2, with D possibly TRBD1 on 6 matching bases. The CDR3 covers 11 residues. V lost 11 bases, J lost 4 bases, and 11 bases lay in between. In germline, CDR1 is SGHAT, CDR2 FQNNGV. The CDR3 nucleotides are TGTGCCGGGACACCTTCCTATGGCTACACCTTC. Protein product: CAGTPSYGYTF.

This chain links TRBV29-1 with TRBJ1-6; no reliable D call. Germline values: CDR1 SQVTM, CDR2 ANQGSEA. The CDR3 extends over 14 amino acids. Trimming left V 6 bases short and J 7 bases short, with 16 bases between. The CDR3 nucleotides read TGCAGCGTGAAGGGAGCCTACGAGAATTCACCCCTCCACTTT. Amino acid sequence: CSVKGAYENSPLHF.

A remark on this clonotype: A read error may be the cause here, since a much bigger clone is one base away. The genes are TRBV7-9 and TRBJ1-1; D not certain. CDR1 is SEHNR and CDR2 is FQNEAQ in the germline V gene (reference sequence). Trimming shortened V by 5 bases and J by 5 bases, and 12 bases separated the two germline ends. The CDR3 consists of 13 residues. CDR3: CASSLTKETEAFF. The CDR3 region has the DNA TGTGCCAGCAGCCTAACCAAGGAGACTGAAGCTTTCTTT.

This sequence joins TRBV7-9 and TRBJ2-7, with D maybe TRBD2 (5 bases). CDR1 and CDR2 (germline): SEHNR, FQNEAQ (reference sequence). This CDR3 region has 13 residues. Trimming took 7 bases from V and 2 from J, leaving 12 bases between them. DNA of the CDR3: TGTGCCAGCACCAGATCGGGAACCTACGAGCAGTACTTC. It encodes CASTRSGTYEQYF.

V is TRBV20-1 and J is TRBJ1-4, with D possibly matching TRBD1 (5 bases). Between the trimmed V and J ends, which lost 5 bases and 8 bases, there was a span of 9 bases. CDR3 size: 11 residues. Germline V CDR1 and CDR2: DFQATT, SNEGSKA (reference sequence). CDR3 sequence reads: CSAPWDEKLFF. CDR3 DNA: TGCAGTGCTCCCTGGGACGAAAAACTGTTTTTT.

This chain links TRBV20-1 with TRBJ2-5, with a weak D call TRBD1 (6 bases). This CDR3 contains 15 residues. Trimming removed 1 base at V and 0 bases at J, with 12 bases between. Germline V gives CDR1 DFQATT, CDR2 SNEGSKA (reference sequence). The CDR3 protein is CSARGHRAHQETQYF. CDR3 in DNA: TGCAGTGCTAGAGGACACAGGGCTCACCAAGAGACCCAGTACTTC.

The chain has TRBV7-9 and TRBJ2-2; weak D call: TRBD1 (5 bases). Per germline, CDR1 SEHNR and CDR2 FQNEAQ (reference sequence). The CDR3 is 15 residues long. Deletions cut 3 bases from V and 7 bases from J, with 15 bases between. Written as DNA, the CDR3 is TGTGCCAGCAGCTTGCTCCAGGGTTTGGGCGGGGAGCTGTTTTTT. Amino acid sequence: CASSLLQGLGGELFF.

V is TRBV20-1 and J is TRBJ2-5, with a possible D match to TRBD2 (7 bases). Germline CDR1 and CDR2: DFQATT and SNEGSKA (reference sequence). This CDR3 has 14 residues. The V gene lost 6 bases and the J gene lost 4 bases, with 18 bases spanning the gap. The CDR3 DNA follows: TGCAGTGCCCGGTCTTACGGGGGGCTAGAGACCCAGTACTTC. Translating it yields CSARSYGGLETQYF.

On this clonotype: A much bigger clone sits one base away, suggesting this may be a read error. This chain connects TRBV7-2 to TRBJ1-6; D unclear. Per the germline V gene, CDR1 is SGHTA and CDR2 is FQGNSA. This CDR3 is 11 amino acids long. The CDR3 region has the DNA TGTGCCAGCAGCACCGATTCACCCCCCCACTTT. This encodes CASSTDSPPHF.

This CDR3 is CASSSFTGGTGELFF. The DNA of the CDR3 is TGTGCCAGCAGCTCCTTTACAGGGGGCACCGGGGAGCTGTTTTTT. The rearrangement links TRBV7-2 to TRBJ2-2; TRBD1 matches at 8 bases. After removal of 4 bases from V and 4 bases from J, the junction contained 5 bases not matched to a gene. This CDR3 contains 15 residues. Germline V gene data show CDR1 as SGHTA and CDR2 as FQGNSA.

This clonotype was observed a few times. The chain has TRBV7-2 and TRBJ2-7, with D possibly matching TRBD1 (6 bases). The CDR3 covers 12 residues. Germline V gene lookup returns CDR1 SGHTA and CDR2 FQGNSA. V lost 11 bases and J lost 4, with 15 bases in between. CDR3 sequence (DNA): TGTGCCTGGAGCCTGACAGGATACGAGCAGTACTTC. Amino acid sequence: CAWSLTGYEQYF.

About this clonotype itself: No conserved phenylalanine or tryptophan is present at the end of the CDR3, so a read error is the likely explanation. Because the CDR3's place on the DNA is in doubt, the DNA is left out and the CDR3 is given as listed by TCRdb. The chain recombines TRBV7-9 with TRBJ1-5. The CDR3 has 10 residues if both end residues are counted. The germline CDR1 and CDR2 sequences are SEHNR and FQNEAQ (reference sequence). The CDR3 sequence is CASSLDPEAM.

V and J are TRBV15 and TRBJ2-7; 7 nucleotides line up with TRBD1. CDR1 is LNHNV and CDR2 is YYDKDF in the germline V gene (reference sequence). The ends lost 1 base at V and 0 bases at J; junction bases unmatched: 15. The CDR3 runs 19 residues. The CDR3 region is CATSRGLGELGGHSYEQYF. The CDR3 DNA reads as TGTGCCACCAGCAGAGGATTGGGAGAATTAGGGGGCCACTCCTACGAGCAGTACTTC.

This clonotype was detected ten times or more. The chain couples TRBV11-2 to TRBJ2-5; the match to TRBD1 covers 7 bases. Unmatched junction bases numbered 11, after V lost 2 bases and J lost 5 bases. Germline CDR1 SGHAT, CDR2 FQNNGV. The CDR3 consists of 16 residues. CDR3 amino acids: CASSLPDRLSGETQYF. The CDR3 nucleotides are TGTGCCAGCAGCTTACCGGACAGGCTGTCGGGGGAGACCCAGTACTTC. The full variable domain, its missing parts supplied by reference TRBV11-2 and TRBJ2-5, is EAGVAQSPRYKIIEKRQSVAFWCNPISGHATLYWYQQILGQGPKLLIQFQNNGVVDDSQLPKDRFSAERLKGVDSTLKIQPAKLEDSAVYLCASSLPDRLSGETQYFGPGTRLLVL.

V usage is TRBV7-3 and J usage is TRBJ2-7; D uncertain. The DNA end is more similar to TRBJ2-1, so the J call may be wrong. The CDR3 sequence is 13 residues long. CDR1 and CDR2 from the germline V gene are SGHTA and FQGTGA. As DNA, the CDR3 is TGTGCCAGCAGCTTAATAGCATTGGAGGAGCAGTTCTTC. Its translation: CASSLIALEEQFF.

This chain joins TRBV28 and TRBJ1-6; D remains unclear. The CDR3 covers 10 residues. Germline V gives CDR1 MDHEN, CDR2 SYDVKM. CDR3 amino acids: CVCGGSPLHF. In DNA, the CDR3 is TGTGTGTGTGGTGGATCACCCCTCCACTTT.

This clonotype turned up a few times. V gene TRBV7-9 combines with J gene TRBJ2-7; D remains unclear. CDR3 length: 14 amino acids. Trimming stripped 5 bases from V and 1 base from J, with 12 bases between. CDR1 SEHNR and CDR2 FQNEAQ come from the germline V gene (reference sequence). CDR3 in DNA: TGTGCCAGCAGCAGTCACGGAGCATCCTACGAGCAGTACTTC. Its translation is CASSSHGASYEQYF.

The chain has TRBV7-2 and TRBJ2-5, with 7 bases aligning to TRBD1. The CDR3 runs to 14 residues. Germline CDR1 is SGHTA and CDR2 is FQGNSA. V lost 5 bases and J lost 2; bases outside the gene matches: 5. DNA of the CDR3: TGTGCCAGCAGCCAACAGACAGGGCAAGAGACCCAGTACTTC. It codes for CASSQQTGQETQYF.

The chain recombines TRBV29-1 with TRBJ1-2; D is possibly TRBD1 (5 bases). Trimming took 3 bases from V and 7 from J, leaving 12 bases between them. The CDR3 runs to 12 residues. The germline V gene encodes CDR1 SQVTM and CDR2 ANQGSEA. CDR3 loop: CSVDWGVFGYTF. DNA for the CDR3: TGCAGCGTTGATTGGGGCGTGTTTGGCTACACCTTC.

This clonotype was counted a few times. The CDR3 nucleotides read TGCAGTGCCCCGGGACAGGGGAACTATGGCTACACCTTC. Amino acids: CSAPGQGNYGYTF. The chain carries TRBV20-1 and TRBJ1-2, with TRBD1 matching 10 bases. Germline CDR1 DFQATT, CDR2 SNEGSKA (reference sequence). V lost 6 bases and J lost 2; bases outside the gene matches: 3. The CDR3 loop spans 13 amino acids.